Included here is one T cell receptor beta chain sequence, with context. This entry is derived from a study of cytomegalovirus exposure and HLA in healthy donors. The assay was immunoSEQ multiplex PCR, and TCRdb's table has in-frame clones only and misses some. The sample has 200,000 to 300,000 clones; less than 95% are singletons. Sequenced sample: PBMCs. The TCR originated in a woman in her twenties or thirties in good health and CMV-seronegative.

CDR3: CASSFSSEYEQYF. The CDR3 region has the DNA TGTGCCAGCAGTTTCAGCAGTGAGTACGAGCAGTACTTC. The chain uses TRBV27 and TRBJ2-7; D gene ambiguous. Germline-derived CDR1 and CDR2 are MNHEY and SMNVEV (reference sequence). Deletions cut 3 bases from V and 4 bases from J, with 10 bases between. CDR3 length: 13 residues.